These 8 T cell receptor beta chains came from one sample sequenced in a study of cytomegalovirus exposure and HLA in healthy donors. In the PCR, 60 Vbeta and 13 Jbeta primers were used. Sequencing was performed with immunoSEQ multiplex PCR; in TCRdb, only in-frame clones are kept and a portion is missing. The sample lists over 80,000 clones, over 65% occurring once. Material: PBMCs. The receptors derive from a man aged 50-60 years in good health and CMV-seronegative.

The chain recombines TRBV10-3 with TRBJ1-2; the match to TRBD1 covers 10 bases. The CDR3 consists of 14 residues. V was pared by 7 bases and J by 4 bases, with 6 bases of the junction left unmatched. Germline CDR1 ENHRY, CDR2 SYGVKD. CDR3 residues: CAIKGQGSSYGYTF. CDR3 DNA sequence: TGTGCCATCAAGGGACAGGGGTCGAGCTATGGCTACACCTTC.

The genes are TRBV7-6 and TRBJ2-1, with D possibly being TRBD2 (5 bases). The CDR3 is 15 residues long. The V end was cut by 5 bases, the J end by 4 bases, with 15 bases between. Germline CDR1 reads SGHVS; CDR2 reads FNYEAQ. Here the CDR3 reads CASSLSRGNYNEQFF. CDR3 nucleotides: TGTGCCAGCAGCCTTTCTAGAGGGAATTACAATGAGCAGTTCTTC.

This rearrangement joins TRBV29-1 to TRBJ1-3; D is unclear. Trimming took 5 bases from V and 0 from J, leaving 8 bases between them. The CDR3 covers 13 residues. In germline, CDR1 is SQVTM, CDR2 ANQGSEA. CDR3 residues: CSVKPGSGNTIYF. The DNA of the CDR3 is TGCAGCGTTAAACCGGGCTCTGGAAACACCATATATTTT.

This clone was observed once. The rearrangement links TRBV6-4 to TRBJ2-5, with D possibly matching TRBD1 (5 bases). This CDR3 has 13 residues. Germline CDR1 and CDR2: MRHNA and SNTAGT. V was pared by 3 bases and J by 7 bases, with 12 bases between. CDR3 DNA: TGTGCCAGCAGTGATCAGCAGGGTGCGACCCAGTACTTC. It translates to CASSDQQGATQYF.

J is TRBJ2-1 and V is TRBV4-1; D possibly corresponds to TRBD2 (5 bases). Trimming took off 2 bases at V and 7 bases at J, with 15 bases between the two ends. Germline assignment: CDR1 MGHRA and CDR2 YSYEKL. The CDR3 has 15 residues. The CDR3 here is CASSQRRSGFNEQFF. The CDR3 DNA follows: TGCGCCAGCAGCCAACGGAGATCGGGATTTAATGAGCAGTTCTTC.

This chain uses TRBV4-1 with TRBJ1-2, with 8 nucleotides matching TRBD1. The J segment lost 0 bases and the V segment lost 4 bases, leaving 7 bases of the junction unmatched. Germline-derived CDR1 and CDR2 are MGHRA and YSYEKL. This CDR3 spans 16 amino acids. In DNA form, the CDR3 reads TGCGCCAGCAGCCGACAAAACAGGGGGGCTAACTATGGCTACACCTTC. It translates to CASSRQNRGANYGYTF.

The chain joins TRBV5-4 to TRBJ2-7, with D tentatively TRBD1 (6 bases). The germline V gene has CDR1 SGHNT and CDR2 YYREEE (reference sequence). This CDR3 has 17 amino acids. V lost 4 bases and J lost 2, with 22 bases in between. In DNA, the CDR3 is TGTGCCAGCAGCAGGGGCGGAGGACAGAGCCCTCCCTACGAGCAGTACTTC. Its protein product is CASSRGGGQSPPYEQYF.

The chain employs TRBV6-1 and TRBJ2-1, with a weak D call TRBD2 (5 bases). The germline V and J ends were trimmed by 8 bases and 7 bases, with 21 bases remaining between them. The CDR3 has 15 residues. CDR1 is MNHNS and CDR2 is SASEGT in the germline V gene. The CDR3 is CASGVASYSGNEQFF. CDR3 nucleotides: TGTGCCAGCGGGGTAGCGTCCTACAGTGGTAATGAGCAGTTCTTC.